This TCR beta chain appears in the sequencing data of a study of T-cell reconstitution after alpha-beta-depleted transplantation in children. This clonotype was observed a handful of times. Antigen unknown. The CDR3 is made up of 18 amino acids. The germline V gene has CDR1 SGHRS and CDR2 YFSETQ. V dropped 4 bases and J dropped 3; count of bases not matched to a gene: 15. Unique molecular identifiers were incorporated when the TCRbeta library was constructed. TCRdb analysed the PCR reads with MiXCR anew, one entry per CDR3 protein. The sample has roughly 570,000 distinct CDR3 sequences; 25% to 30% are singletons. The study, taken as a whole, reports: Counts and diversity of T cells one year after transplant came mostly from newly produced T cells.

The chain uses TRBV5-1 and TRBJ2-5, with TRBD2 identical over 10 bases. This receptor was taken from a boy less than two years old with Wiskott-Aldrich syndrome, due to receive a stem cell transplant. The material was PBMCs, obtained before TCRalphabeta/CD19-depleted stem cell transplant. CDR3 bases: TGCGCCAGCAGCCAAAGGTCTAGCGGGAGAAGTTGGAAAGAGACCCAGTACTTC. It encodes CASSQRSSGRSWKETQYF.